Below, 20 T cell receptor beta chains from the same sample are listed, as sequenced in a study of T cell responses to AZD1222 COVID-19 vaccine. Generated by immunoSEQ multiplex PCR, the TCRdb table keeps only in-frame clones and is missing some. The sample contains around 84,000 clones, approximately 86% of which appear only once. The sample consisted of peripheral blood, taken on day 0 of AZD1222 vaccination. The source of these receptors is an adult in good health.

The chain is built from TRBV6-5 and TRBJ1-1; tentatively, D is TRBD1 (6 bases). The CDR3 contains 15 residues. CDR1 and CDR2 (germline): MNHEY, SVGAGI. The germline V and J ends were trimmed by 0 bases and 10 bases, with 18 bases remaining between them. The DNA for the CDR3 is TGTGCCAGCAGTTACTCGATACCCAGGGGTGGGGGAGCTTTCTTT. It specifies CASSYSIPRGGGAFF.

CDR3 bases: TGTGCCAGCAGCTTAGAGGGAGGGCGGTCCACAGATACGCAGTATTTT. Protein product: CASSLEGGRSTDTQYF. The J gene is TRBJ2-3, the V gene TRBV11-2; 7 nucleotides match TRBD2. This CDR3 comprises 16 residues. V dropped 0 bases and J dropped 2; count of bases not matched to a gene: 5. CDR1 and CDR2 from the germline V gene are SGHAT and FQNNGV.

This chain uses TRBV6-5 with TRBJ2-7, with a tentative D call TRBD1 (6 bases). Germline CDR1 and CDR2: MNHEY and SVGAGI. V was pared by 0 bases and J by 2 bases, with 8 bases between. This CDR3 is built from 14 residues. CDR3 sequence: CASSYSQGTYEQYF. The CDR3 bases are TGTGCCAGCAGTTACTCACAGGGAACCTACGAGCAGTACTTC.

This chain joins TRBV9 and TRBJ1-1, with TRBD1 matching 8 bases. The length of the CDR3 is 15 residues. Germline-derived CDR1 and CDR2 are SGDLS and YYNGEE. V lost 2 bases to trimming and J lost 5 bases; unmatched junction nucleotides: 8. CDR3 DNA: TGTGCCAGCAGCGTGACAGGGGAAGGGAGTACTGAAGCTTTCTTT. It encodes CASSVTGEGSTEAFF.

The chain joins TRBV6-5 to TRBJ2-7; 9 positions match TRBD2. The CDR3 covers 12 residues. V lost 9 bases and J lost 6; bases outside the gene matches: 6. In germline, CDR1 is MNHEY, CDR2 SVGAGI. CDR3 sequence reads: CASRSGSTEQYF. DNA for the CDR3: TGTGCCAGTCGTAGCGGGAGTACCGAGCAGTACTTC.

The chain is built from TRBV18 and TRBJ2-1, with 9 bases matching TRBD2. The CDR3 extends over 16 amino acids. Looked up from germline, CDR1 is KGHSH and CDR2 is LQKENI. The J segment lost 2 bases and the V segment lost 2 bases, leaving 4 bases of the junction unmatched. CDR3 protein: CASSPWSGRPYNEQFF. The CDR3 nucleotides are TGTGCCAGCTCACCATGGAGCGGGAGGCCCTACAATGAGCAGTTCTTC.

Relative to its sample, this clone is medium-sized. The rearrangement joins TRBV6-1 to TRBJ2-7; 7 bases align to TRBD2. CDR3 length: 18 amino acids. Germline assignment: CDR1 MNHNS and CDR2 SASEGT. The V segment lost 2 bases and the J segment 4 bases; nucleotides outside the gene matches: 17. CDR3: CASSERNLAATVRYEQYF. CDR3 nucleotides: TGTGCCAGCAGTGAAAGGAATCTAGCGGCGACCGTGCGGTACGAGCAGTACTTC.

V is TRBV7-2 and J is TRBJ2-3, with TRBD1 as a possible D gene (6 bases). The V and J ends lost 3 bases and 1 base respectively, with 11 bases between them. The CDR3 contains 15 residues. Germline lookup yields CDR1 SGHTA and CDR2 FQGNSA. The chain's CDR3 is CASSFPEGGTDTQYF. The CDR3 DNA is TGTGCCAGCAGCTTCCCCGAGGGGGGCACAGATACGCAGTATTTT.

The chain has TRBV11-1 and TRBJ2-7; 11 nucleotides agree with TRBD2. The germline CDR1 and CDR2 sequences are SGHAT and FQDESV (reference sequence). The CDR3 covers 15 residues. V gave up 5 bases and J gave up 4 bases; unmatched junction bases: 7. CDR3 amino acids: CASSVVGTSGYEQYF. In nucleotides, the CDR3 is TGTGCCAGCAGCGTAGTTGGGACTAGCGGATACGAGCAGTACTTC.

This clone was seen a few times. The V gene is TRBV6-6, the J gene TRBJ2-1; possibly TRBD2 for D (6 bases). This CDR3 region has 17 residues. Germline assignment: CDR1 MNHNY and CDR2 SVGAGI (reference sequence). The ends were cut back, 5 bases at V and 0 bases at J, with 17 bases in the middle. In nucleotides, the CDR3 is TGTGCCAGCAGTCCCGCTAGCGTGGGTAGCTCCTACAATGAGCAGTTCTTC. Protein product: CASSPASVGSSYNEQFF.

The chain couples TRBV3-1 (or the pseudogene TRBV3-2) to TRBJ1-1; TRBD1 might be the D (5 bases). The CDR3 sequence is 14 residues long. Germline CDR1 reads LGHDT; CDR2 reads YNNKEL (reference sequence). The ends were cut back, 1 base at V and 8 bases at J, with 14 bases in the middle. The CDR3 here is CASSQGSGFGEAFF. CDR3 coding DNA: TGTGCCAGCAGCCAAGGCTCAGGGTTTGGGGAAGCTTTCTTT.

The CDR3 sequence: CATSRDRGREQFF. CDR3 DNA: TGTGCCACCAGCCGGGATAGGGGGCGTGAGCAGTTCTTC. The chain joins TRBV15 to TRBJ2-1; 7 bases align to TRBD1. This CDR3 has 13 residues. Per germline, CDR1 LNHNV and CDR2 YYDKDF (reference sequence). V shed 5 bases and J 9 bases; nucleotides not matched to a gene: 7.

This sequence joins TRBV27 and TRBJ1-5; 7 positions agree with TRBD1. The CDR3 extends over 16 amino acids. The V gene's germline CDR1 is MNHEY and CDR2 SMNVEV (reference sequence). Trimming took 0 bases from V and 2 from J; bases not matched to a gene: 4. The CDR3 protein is CASSLSGTGGNQPQHF. In DNA, the CDR3 is TGTGCCAGCAGTTTATCGGGTACAGGGGGCAATCAGCCCCAGCATTTT.

The genes are TRBV27 and TRBJ2-1; D tentatively reads TRBD1 or TRBD2 (5 bases each). The length of the CDR3 is 15 residues. Germline assignment: CDR1 MNHEY and CDR2 SMNVEV (reference sequence). Trimming pared 4 bases from V and 0 bases from J, leaving 10 bases between. CDR3 nucleotides: TGTGCCAGCAGTTGGGACCCTAGCTCCTACAATGAGCAGTTCTTC. As protein: CASSWDPSSYNEQFF.

The chain is built from TRBV7-6 and TRBJ1-4; weak D call: TRBD1 (5 bases). Per the germline V gene, CDR1 is SGHVS and CDR2 is FNYEAQ. Trimming took 1 base from V and 8 from J, leaving 11 bases between them. The CDR3 consists of 14 residues. CDR3 in amino acids: CASSLGQGGEKLFF. The CDR3 DNA is TGTGCCAGCAGCTTAGGGCAGGGTGGCGAAAAACTGTTTTTT.

The chain combines TRBV20-1 with TRBJ2-7, with 9 bases that match TRBD2. CDR3 length: 11 amino acids. Germline V gives CDR1 DFQATT, CDR2 SNEGSKA (reference sequence). V was clipped by 6 bases and J by 6 bases; unmatched bases: 3. This CDR3 is CSAPTSGEQYF. CDR3 in DNA: TGCAGTGCGCCGACTAGCGGCGAGCAGTACTTC.

This chain links TRBV7-2 with TRBJ1-6, with TRBD1 matching over 10 bases. The CDR3 contains 15 residues. Germline loops: CDR1 SGHTA, CDR2 FQGNSA. V trimming: 1 base; J trimming: 10 bases; junction bases outside the gene matches: 4. The CDR3 sequence: CASSLEGQGSSPLHF. CDR3 DNA sequence: TGTGCCAGCAGCTTAGAGGGACAGGGGAGCTCACCCCTCCACTTT.

This clone appeared a single time. V is TRBV28 and J is TRBJ1-2, with D hard to call. This CDR3 has 15 residues. The ends were cut back, 6 bases at V and 3 bases at J, with 17 bases in the middle. Looked up from germline, CDR1 is MDHEN and CDR2 is SYDVKM. CDR3 bases: TGTGCCAGCAGCCTCCCCTGGGCTGGGGACTATGGCTACACCTTC. Translated, it gives CASSLPWAGDYGYTF.

This chain connects TRBV3-1 (or the pseudogene TRBV3-2) to TRBJ1-1; the D is unclear. V gave up 5 bases and J gave up 7 bases, with 8 bases separating them. Germline CDR1 LGHDT, CDR2 YNNKEL (reference sequence). The CDR3 loop spans 11 amino acids. The CDR3 loop reads CASSRHLEAFF. Here the CDR3 DNA reads TGTGCCAGCAGCAGACATCTTGAAGCTTTCTTT.

The chain couples TRBV27 to TRBJ2-1; 8 nucleotides match TRBD1. Looked up from germline, CDR1 is MNHEY and CDR2 is SMNVEV (reference sequence). V gave up 3 bases and J gave up 3 bases; unmatched junction bases: 7. The CDR3 covers 16 residues. This CDR3 reads CASSFAGTGLYNEQFF. CDR3 coding DNA: TGTGCCAGCAGTTTTGCGGGGACAGGCCTCTACAATGAGCAGTTCTTC.